This T cell receptor beta chain was identified during a study of blood T cell repertoires in COVID-19. As for the study in general: Donors in the United States, Italy and Spain gave samples during acute or convalescent COVID-19. Sources were T cells, B-cell-depleted T cells, or PBMCs; the material itself was cDNA or gDNA.

Assay: immunoSEQ multiplex PCR; the TCRdb copy retains only in-frame clones and omits some. The sample lists around 270,000 clones; about 85% were seen once. Seattle cases were enrolled at active infection and followed longitudinally. The receptor comes from a human donor with COVID-19, enrolled during active disease. The donor label of this sample is uncertain. The sequencing sample was made of peripheral blood.

DNA for the CDR3: TGTGCCAGCAGCCTCCACTCCGGTAACTATGGCTACACCTTC. It yields the protein CASSLHSGNYGYTF. The chain couples TRBV9 to TRBJ1-2; no definite D call. The germline V gene has CDR1 SGDLS and CDR2 YYNGEE. V was trimmed by 4 bases and J by 1 base, leaving 11 bases between them. CDR3 size: 14 residues.